Listed below are T cell receptor beta chains from one sample, sequenced in a study of identical twins. TCRdb passed the 5' RACE reads through MiXCR, listing each CDR3 protein once. Of fewer than 500,000 distinct CDR3 sequences listed, about 24% are singletons. This sample also belongs to another study, concerning T cells expressing NK-cell markers.

The specimen sequenced was CD4+ T cells sorted from blood. The receptors here all came from a young woman in good health. CDR3s leave out the opening cysteine and the closing phenylalanine or tryptophan.

V	J	CDR3
TRBV29-1	TRBJ2-2	SVWDRGTGELF
TRBV6-1	TRBJ2-1	ASRGWRAYNEQF
TRBV30	TRBJ2-1	AWTRDRYNEQF
TRBV9	TRBJ2-1	ASSDSRGINEQF
TRBV29-1	TRBJ1-1	SATPLRETEAF
TRBV20-1	TRBJ2-4	SAGRHGAKNIQY
TRBV6-2/TRBV6-3	TRBJ2-4	ASTRAGSLSDIQY
TRBV5-5	TRBJ2-3	ASSSGAGTGRGTDTQY
TRBV3-1	TRBJ2-7	ASSQVGGSGEQY
TRBV12-3/TRBV12-4	TRBJ1-3	ASTIRQGAKGNTIY
TRBV6-1	TRBJ2-3	ASTYPGAADTQY
TRBV5-1	TRBJ2-1	ASSLTGTEYNEQF
TRBV6-5	TRBJ1-1	ASSWIRNTEAF
TRBV18	TRBJ2-1	ASSPGAFNEQF
TRBV14	TRBJ2-3	ASSLANTDTQY
TRBV6-5	TRBJ2-7	ASSYSRPTGRSSYEQY